The entry below gives a single T cell receptor (beta chain) sequence along with its context. RNA transcripts gave rise to amplified TCR beta CDR3 regions. First-round RT-PCR of the TCR CDR3 relied on the HTBI primer set. TCRdb redid the calling of the multiplex PCR reads with MiXCR, one entry per CDR3 protein. Of under 500,000 distinct CDR3 sequences listed, over 11% are singletons. This sample stems from a study of T cells in Graves' hyperthyroidism and ophthalmopathy. Germline trimming cut 4 bases from V and 4 bases from J; bases unmatched to any gene: 14. The V gene's germline CDR1 is MNHEY and CDR2 SVGEGT. The CDR3 has 17 residues.

What was sequenced was blood. The chain uses TRBV6-2 or TRBV6-3 and TRBJ2-7, with 9 bases fitting TRBD2. The origin of this receptor is a man in his forties or fifties with Graves' ophthalmopathy. The CDR3 reads CASSFAREGPPSYEQYF. CDR3 DNA sequence: TGTGCCAGCAGTTTTGCGCGGGAGGGCCCTCCGTCGTACGAGCAGTACTTC.